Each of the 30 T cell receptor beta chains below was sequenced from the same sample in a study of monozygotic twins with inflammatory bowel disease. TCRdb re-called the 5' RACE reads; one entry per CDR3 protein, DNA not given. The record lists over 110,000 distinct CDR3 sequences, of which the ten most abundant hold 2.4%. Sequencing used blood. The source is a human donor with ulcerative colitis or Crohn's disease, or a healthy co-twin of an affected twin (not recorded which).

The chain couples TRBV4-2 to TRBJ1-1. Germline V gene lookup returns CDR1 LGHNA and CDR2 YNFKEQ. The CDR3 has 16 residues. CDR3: CASSQDSSGLNTEAFF.

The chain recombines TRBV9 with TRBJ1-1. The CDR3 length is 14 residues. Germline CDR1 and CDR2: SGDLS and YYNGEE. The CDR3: CASSPRLAGTEAFF.

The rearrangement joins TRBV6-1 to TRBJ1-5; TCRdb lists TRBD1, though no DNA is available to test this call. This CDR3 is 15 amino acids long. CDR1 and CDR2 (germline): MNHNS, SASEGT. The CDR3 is CASRLTRGSNQPQHF.

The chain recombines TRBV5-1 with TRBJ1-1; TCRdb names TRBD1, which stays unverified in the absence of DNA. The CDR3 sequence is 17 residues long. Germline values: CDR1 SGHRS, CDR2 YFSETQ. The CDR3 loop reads CASSSGQGAFGNTEAFF.

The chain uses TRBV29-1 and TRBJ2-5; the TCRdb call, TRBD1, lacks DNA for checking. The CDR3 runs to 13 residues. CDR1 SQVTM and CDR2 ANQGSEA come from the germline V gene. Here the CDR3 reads CSVPPSYQETQYF.

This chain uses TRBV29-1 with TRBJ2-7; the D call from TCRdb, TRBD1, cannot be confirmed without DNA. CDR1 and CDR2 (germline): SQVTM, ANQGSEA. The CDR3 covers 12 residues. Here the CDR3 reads CSVQQGVYEQYF.

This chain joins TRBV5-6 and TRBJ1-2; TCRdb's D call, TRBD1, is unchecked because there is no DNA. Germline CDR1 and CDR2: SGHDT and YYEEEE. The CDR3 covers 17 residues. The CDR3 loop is CASSLWDSRNPNYGYTF.

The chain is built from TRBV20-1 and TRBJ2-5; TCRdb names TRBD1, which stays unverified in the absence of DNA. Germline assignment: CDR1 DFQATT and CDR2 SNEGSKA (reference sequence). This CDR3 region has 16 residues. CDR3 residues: CSGVSFRGQLSETQYF.

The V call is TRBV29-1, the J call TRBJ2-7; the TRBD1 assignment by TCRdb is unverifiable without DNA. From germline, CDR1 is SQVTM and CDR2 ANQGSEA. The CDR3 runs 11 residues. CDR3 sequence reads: CSVEGGGEQYF.

This CDR3 is CASSLSGRSRFF. This sequence joins TRBV5-1 and TRBJ2-1. Germline V CDR1 and CDR2: SGHRS, YFSETQ. The CDR3 is made up of 12 amino acids.

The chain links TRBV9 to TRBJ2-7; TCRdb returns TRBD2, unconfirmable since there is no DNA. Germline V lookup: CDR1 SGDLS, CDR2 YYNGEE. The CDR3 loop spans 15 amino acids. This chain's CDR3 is CASSVEGALNYEQYF.

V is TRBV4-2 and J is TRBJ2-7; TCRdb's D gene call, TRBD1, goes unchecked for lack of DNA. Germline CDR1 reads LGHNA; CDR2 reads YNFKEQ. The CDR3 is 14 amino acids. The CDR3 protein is CASSHRDRDYEQYF.

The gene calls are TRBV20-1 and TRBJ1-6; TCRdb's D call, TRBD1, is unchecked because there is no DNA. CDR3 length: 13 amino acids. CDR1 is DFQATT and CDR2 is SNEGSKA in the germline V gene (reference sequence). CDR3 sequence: CSAFRDTNSPLHF.

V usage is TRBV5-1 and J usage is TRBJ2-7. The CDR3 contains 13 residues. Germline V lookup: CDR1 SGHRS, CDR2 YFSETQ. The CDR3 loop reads CASSSLGSREQYF. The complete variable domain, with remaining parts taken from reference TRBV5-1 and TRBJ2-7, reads KAGVTQTPRYLIKTRGQQVTLSCSPISGHRSVSWYQQTPGQGLQFLFEYFSETQRNKGNFPGRFSGRQFSNSRSEMNVSTLELGDSALYLCASSSLGSREQYFGPGTRLTVT.

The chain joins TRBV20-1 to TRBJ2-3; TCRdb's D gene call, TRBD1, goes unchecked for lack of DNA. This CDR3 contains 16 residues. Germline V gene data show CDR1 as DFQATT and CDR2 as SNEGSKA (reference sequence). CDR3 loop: CSARDPGPGTTDTQYF.

Here the CDR3 reads CASSPDRVYEKLFF. The chain couples TRBV2 to TRBJ1-4; TCRdb's D gene call, TRBD1, goes unchecked for lack of DNA. Germline V lookup: CDR1 SNHLY, CDR2 FYNNEI. The CDR3 has 14 residues.

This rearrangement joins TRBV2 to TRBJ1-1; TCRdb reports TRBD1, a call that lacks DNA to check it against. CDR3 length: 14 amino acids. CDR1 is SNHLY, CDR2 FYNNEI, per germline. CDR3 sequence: CASRDRTGHTEAFF.

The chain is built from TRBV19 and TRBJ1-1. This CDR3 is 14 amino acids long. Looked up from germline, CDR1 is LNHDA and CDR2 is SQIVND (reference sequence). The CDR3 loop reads CASSITISGLGAFF.

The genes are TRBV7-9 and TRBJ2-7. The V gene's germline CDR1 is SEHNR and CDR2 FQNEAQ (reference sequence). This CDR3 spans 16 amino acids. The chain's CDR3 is CASSLGTTQNPYEQYF.

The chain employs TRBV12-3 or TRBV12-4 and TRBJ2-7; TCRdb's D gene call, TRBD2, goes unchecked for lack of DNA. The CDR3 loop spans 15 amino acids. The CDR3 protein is CASSLSEGGKHEQYF.

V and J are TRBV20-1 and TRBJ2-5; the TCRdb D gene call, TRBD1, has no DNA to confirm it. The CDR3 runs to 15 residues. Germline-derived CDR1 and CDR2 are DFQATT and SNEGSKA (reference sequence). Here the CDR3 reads CSAGGTGGRQETQYF.

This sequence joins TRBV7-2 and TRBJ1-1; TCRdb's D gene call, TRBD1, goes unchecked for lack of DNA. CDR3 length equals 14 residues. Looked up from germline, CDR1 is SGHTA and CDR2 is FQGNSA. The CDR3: CASFGGRVNTEAFF.

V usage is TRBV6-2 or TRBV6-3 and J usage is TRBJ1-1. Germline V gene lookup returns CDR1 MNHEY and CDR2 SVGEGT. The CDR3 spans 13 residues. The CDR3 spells CASSRNLGLEAFF.

The CDR3 here is CASSHGTNIYEQYF. The chain is built from TRBV3-1 and TRBJ2-7; TCRdb's D call, TRBD1, is unchecked because there is no DNA. CDR1 LGHDT and CDR2 YNNKEL come from the germline V gene (reference sequence). The CDR3 is 14 residues long.

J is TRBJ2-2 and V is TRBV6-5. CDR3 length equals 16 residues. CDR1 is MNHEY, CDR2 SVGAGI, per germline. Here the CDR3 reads CASSYSIYPNTGELFF.

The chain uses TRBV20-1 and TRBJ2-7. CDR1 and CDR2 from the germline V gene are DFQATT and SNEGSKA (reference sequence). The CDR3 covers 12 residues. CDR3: CSARGDSYEQYF.

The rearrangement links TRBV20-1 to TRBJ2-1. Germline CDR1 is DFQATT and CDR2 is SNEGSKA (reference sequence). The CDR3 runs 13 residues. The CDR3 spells CSARDPSYNEQFF.

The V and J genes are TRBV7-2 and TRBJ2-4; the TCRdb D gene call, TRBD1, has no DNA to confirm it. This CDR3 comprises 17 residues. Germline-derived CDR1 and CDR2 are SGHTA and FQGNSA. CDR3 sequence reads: CASSVRTGSQAKNIQYF.

CDR3 residues: CASRPGTGANQPQHF. The gene calls are TRBV27 and TRBJ1-5; TCRdb's D call, TRBD1, is unchecked because there is no DNA. The CDR3 has 15 amino acids. Germline V gene sequence: CDR1 MNHEY, CDR2 SMNVEV (reference sequence).

Here the CDR3 reads CATSRDRRDDSYSYEQYF. The chain carries TRBV15 and TRBJ2-7; TCRdb indicates TRBD1, and absent DNA this call remains unverified. CDR3 size: 18 residues. From germline, CDR1 is LNHNV and CDR2 YYDKDF (reference sequence).